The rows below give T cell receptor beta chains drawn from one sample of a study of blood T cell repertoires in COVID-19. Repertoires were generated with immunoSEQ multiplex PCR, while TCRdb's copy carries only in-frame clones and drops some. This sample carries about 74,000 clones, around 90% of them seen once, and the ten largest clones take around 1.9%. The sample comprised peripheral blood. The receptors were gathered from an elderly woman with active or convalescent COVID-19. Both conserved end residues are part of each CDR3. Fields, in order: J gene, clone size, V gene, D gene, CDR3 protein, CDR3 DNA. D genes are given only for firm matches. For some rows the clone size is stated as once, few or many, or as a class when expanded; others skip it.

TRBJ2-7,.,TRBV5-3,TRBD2,CASRGGFIPYEQYF,TGTGCCAGCCGGGGGGGCTTCATTCCCTACGAGCAGTACTTC
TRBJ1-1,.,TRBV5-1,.,CASSLGAGNTEAFF,TGCGCCAGCAGCTTGGGGGCAGGAAACACTGAAGCTTTCTTT
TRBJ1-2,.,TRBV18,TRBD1,CASSLLSWGQGKEGYTF,TGTGCCAGCTCACTACTAAGTTGGGGACAGGGAAAGGAAGGCTACACCTTC
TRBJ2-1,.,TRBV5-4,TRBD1,CASSLWGRGFYNEQFF,TGTGCCAGCAGCTTATGGGGCAGGGGGTTCTACAATGAGCAGTTCTTC
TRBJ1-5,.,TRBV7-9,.,CASSLSREPQHF,TGTGCCAGCAGCTTGTCCCGAGAGCCCCAGCATTTT
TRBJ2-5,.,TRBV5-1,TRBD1,CASSLDPGQGQETQYF,TGCGCCAGCAGCTTGGACCCGGGACAGGGACAAGAGACCCAGTACTTC
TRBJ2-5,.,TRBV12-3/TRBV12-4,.,CASSFHGEETQYF,TGTGCCAGCAGTTTTCACGGGGAAGAGACCCAGTACTTC
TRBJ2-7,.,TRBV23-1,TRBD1,CASSQRDRGKRSYEQYF,TGCGCCAGCAGTCAAAGGGACAGGGGAAAGAGATCCTACGAGCAGTACTTC
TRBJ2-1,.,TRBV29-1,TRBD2,CSVDSGTYNEQFF,TGCAGCGTCGATAGCGGGACCTACAATGAGCAGTTCTTC
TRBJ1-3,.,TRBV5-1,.,CASSLVPGENTIYF,TGCGCCAGCAGCTTGGTTCCGGGGGAAAACACCATATATTTT
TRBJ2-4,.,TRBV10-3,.,CAISESRSGNIQYF,TGTGCCATCAGTGAGTCCCGGTCGGGAAACATTCAGTACTTC
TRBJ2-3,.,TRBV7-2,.,CASSLSGDTQYF,TGTGCCAGCAGCTTAAGCGGTGATACGCAGTATTTT
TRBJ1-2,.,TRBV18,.,CASSPATGGGYTF,TGTGCCAGCTCACCCGCAACGGGGGGTGGCTACACCTTC
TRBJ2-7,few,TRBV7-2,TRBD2,CASSPSLAGVYEQYF,TGTGCCAGCAGCCCATCACTAGCGGGGGTCTACGAGCAGTACTTC
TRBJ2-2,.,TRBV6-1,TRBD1,CASSDQGAGYTGELFF,TGTGCCAGCAGTGATCAGGGGGCGGGTTACACCGGGGAGCTGTTTTTT
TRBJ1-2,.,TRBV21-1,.,CASSNRWGTRGYTF,TGTGCCAGCAGCAATAGATGGGGCACCCGTGGCTACACCTTC
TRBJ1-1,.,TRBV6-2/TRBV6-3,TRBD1,CASSYLGQGVTEAFF,TGTGCCAGCAGTTATTTGGGACAGGGGGTCACTGAAGCTTTCTTT
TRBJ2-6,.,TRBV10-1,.,CASPGEGVGSGANVLTF,TGCGCCAGCCCAGGTGAGGGCGTTGGCTCTGGGGCCAACGTCCTGACTTTC
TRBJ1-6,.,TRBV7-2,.,CASSLGSYRGGNSPLHF,TGTGCCAGCAGCTTAGGTTCTTATCGGGGGGGGAATTCACCCCTCCACTTT
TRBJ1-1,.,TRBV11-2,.,CASSLSGGGTEAFF,TGTGCCAGCAGCTTGTCCGGGGGAGGAACTGAAGCTTTCTTT